Below, 17 T cell receptor beta chains from the same sample are listed, as sequenced in a study of blood T cell repertoires in COVID-19. Assay: immunoSEQ multiplex PCR; the TCRdb copy retains only in-frame clones and omits some. The repertoire holds about 98,000 clones, with almost 80% as singletons. The sample was peripheral blood. These receptors were taken from a man aged 55 to 69 with active or convalescent COVID-19.

This chain uses TRBV14 with TRBJ2-1; possibly TRBD1 for D (5 bases). Germline loops: CDR1 SGHDN, CDR2 FVKESK. V lost 2 bases and J lost 6, with 20 bases in between. There are 17 residues in the CDR3. The CDR3 spells CASSQQKMARAGNEQFF. The CDR3 DNA reads as TGTGCCAGCAGCCAACAAAAGATGGCCAGGGCCGGCAATGAGCAGTTCTTC.

The genes are TRBV18 and TRBJ2-5; 7 nucleotides align to TRBD1. Germline V gene data show CDR1 as KGHSH and CDR2 as LQKENI. Germline trimming cut 5 bases from V and 5 bases from J; bases unmatched to any gene: 5. CDR3 size: 13 residues. The CDR3 spells CASSIVGGETQYF. The CDR3 DNA follows: TGTGCCAGCTCAATAGTAGGGGGCGAGACCCAGTACTTC.

The chain has TRBV7-2 and TRBJ1-2, with 7 bases matching TRBD1. CDR1 SGHTA and CDR2 FQGNSA come from the germline V gene. CDR3 size: 15 residues. Trimming cost V 5 bases and J 2 bases; bases outside gene matches: 8. CDR3 amino acids: CASSRGQPKNYGYTF. The CDR3 coding sequence is TGTGCCAGCAGCCGGGGACAGCCAAAAAACTATGGCTACACCTTC.

The CDR3 bases are TGTGCCAGCAGTTACCGGGACAGGGGGTACAATGAGCAGTTCTTC. It translates to CASSYRDRGYNEQFF. J is TRBJ2-1 and V is TRBV6-5, with 11 nucleotides matching TRBD1. V lost 2 bases, J lost 4 bases, and 1 base stayed unmatched. Germline loops: CDR1 MNHEY, CDR2 SVGAGI. The CDR3 runs to 15 residues.

V and J are TRBV13 and TRBJ2-7, with D tentatively TRBD2 (5 bases). The CDR3 runs to 11 residues. V shed 4 bases and J shed 7 bases, with 8 bases lying between them. CDR1 is PRHDT, CDR2 FYEKMQ, per germline (reference sequence). DNA of the CDR3: TGTGCCAGCAGCTCCTCGGGGGAGCAGTACGTC. Translating it yields CASSSSGEQYV.

The chain is built from TRBV5-1 and TRBJ2-1, with 8 bases lining up with TRBD1. From germline, CDR1 is SGHRS and CDR2 YFSETQ. The CDR3 covers 14 residues. J was trimmed by 8 bases and V by 5 bases; bases with no gene match: 9. DNA of the CDR3: TGCGCCAGCAGTAGAGGACAGGGAACCGATGAGCAGTTCTTC. Its protein is CASSRGQGTDEQFF. The full variable domain, in which reference TRBV5-1 and TRBJ2-1 provide the parts outside the CDR3, is KAGVTQTPRYLIKTRGQQVTLSCSPISGHRSVSWYQQTPGQGLQFLFEYFSETQRNKGNFPGRFSGRQFSNSRSEMNVSTLELGDSALYLCASSRGQGTDEQFFGPGTRLTVL.

V usage is TRBV19 and J usage is TRBJ1-5; 7 nucleotides match TRBD1. The CDR3 spans 16 residues. Germline V gene lookup returns CDR1 LNHDA and CDR2 SQIVND (reference sequence). Trimming took 6 bases from V and 6 from J; bases not matched to a gene: 14. CDR3 in amino acids: CASSLKARTGIQPQHF. CDR3 nucleotides: TGTGCCAGTAGCCTCAAGGCAAGGACAGGAATTCAGCCCCAGCATTTT.

The gene calls are TRBV10-3 and TRBJ1-5; tentative D call: TRBD1 (5 bases). V was pared by 6 bases and J by 4 bases, with 10 bases between. CDR1 and CDR2 (germline): ENHRY, SYGVKD. The CDR3 extends over 13 amino acids. The CDR3, as DNA: TGTGCCATCAGAGGGGATGGGAATCAGCCCCAGCATTTT. Translation: CAIRGDGNQPQHF.

The rearrangement links TRBV6-2 or TRBV6-3 to TRBJ2-1; TRBD2 matches at 8 bases. CDR1 and CDR2 (germline): MNHEY, SVGEGT. With V trimmed by 2 bases and J by 8 bases, 8 bases remained unmatched. The length of the CDR3 is 15 residues. This CDR3 is CASSYTGPGGDEQFF. As DNA, the CDR3 is TGTGCCAGCAGTTACACTGGACCGGGGGGGGATGAGCAGTTCTTC.

In its sample, this clone was seen once. The rearrangement joins TRBV5-4 to TRBJ1-2, with 7 bases matching TRBD1. Losses at the gene ends were 4 bases for V and 0 bases for J; bases not matched to a gene: 6. Germline CDR1 and CDR2: SGHNT and YYREEE (reference sequence). The CDR3 sequence is 15 residues long. In nucleotides, the CDR3 is TGTGCCAGCAGCCCGGACAGGTTTCCTAACTATGGCTACACCTTC. This sequence encodes CASSPDRFPNYGYTF.

The genes are TRBV6-5 and TRBJ2-7, with 11 bases aligning to TRBD1. V dropped 5 bases and J dropped 3; count of bases not matched to a gene: 3. Germline CDR1 and CDR2: MNHEY and SVGAGI. The CDR3 is made up of 14 amino acids. The CDR3 here is CASSPGQGVYEQYF. CDR3 coding DNA: TGTGCCAGCAGTCCGGGACAGGGGGTCTACGAGCAGTACTTC.

This clone was seen a handful of times. V is TRBV6-5 and J is TRBJ1-1; D uncertain. Germline assignment: CDR1 MNHEY and CDR2 SVGAGI. There are 14 residues in the CDR3. The V end lost 7 bases, the J end lost 0 bases, and 12 bases lay between the germline ends. CDR3 coding DNA: TGTGCCAGCACGGTAGTCGCAATGAACACTGAAGCTTTCTTT. Translating gives CASTVVAMNTEAFF.

This clone has a single count. The rearrangement uses TRBV9 and TRBJ1-6; perhaps TRBD1 as D (5 bases). This CDR3 is 15 amino acids long. V shed 3 bases and J shed 2 bases, with 9 bases lying between them. Germline V CDR1 and CDR2: SGDLS, YYNGEE. The CDR3: CASSADSTYNSPLHF. The CDR3, as DNA: TGTGCCAGCAGCGCCGACAGTACCTATAATTCACCCCTCCACTTT.

The CDR3 protein is CATLLRANTEAFF. In nucleotides, the CDR3 is TGTGCCACCTTATTAAGAGCGAACACTGAAGCTTTCTTT. V usage is TRBV6-5 and J usage is TRBJ1-1; no clear D. The CDR3 is 13 amino acids. CDR1 and CDR2 from the germline V gene are MNHEY and SVGAGI. Trimming removed 10 bases from V and 1 base from J, with 13 bases in between.

V gene TRBV25-1 combines with J gene TRBJ2-1; possible D gene TRBD2, 6 bases. The CDR3 has 14 amino acids. Per the germline V gene, CDR1 is MGHDK and CDR2 is SYGVNS. V lost 5 bases, J lost 4 bases, and 12 bases lay in between. CDR3 in DNA: TGTGCCAGCAGTTGGACGGGAGTATACAATGAGCAGTTCTTC. This sequence encodes CASSWTGVYNEQFF.

DNA of the CDR3: TGTGCCAGCAGTCCGGGGTCAGGAGGGGTAGCTTTCTTT. This translates into CASSPGSGGVAFF. The chain combines TRBV12-3 or TRBV12-4 with TRBJ1-1, with a tentative D call TRBD1 (5 bases). The CDR3 extends over 13 amino acids. V shed 5 bases and J shed 10 bases, with 17 bases lying between them.

This chain uses TRBV11-3 with TRBJ2-7; possible D gene TRBD1, 6 bases. Germline CDR1 SGHNT, CDR2 YENEEA. V was clipped by 4 bases and J by 1 base, with 11 bases between them. CDR3 length: 14 amino acids. The DNA for the CDR3 is TGTGCCAGCAGCTCCTGGACAGAATCCTACGAGCAGTACTTC. Translating gives CASSSWTESYEQYF.